One T cell receptor (beta chain) is described in this entry. The sample comes from a study of blood T cell repertoires in COVID-19. The CDR3 is 14 amino acids. Germline V CDR1 and CDR2: SEHNR, FQNEAQ (reference sequence). Trimming shortened V by 3 bases and J by 2 bases, and 7 bases separated the two germline ends. The table came from immunoSEQ multiplex PCR; TCRdb's copy has only in-frame clones and leaves some out. Of 40,000 to 45,000 clones in the sample, around nine tenths were seen once. The genes are TRBV7-9 and TRBJ1-4, with D possibly being TRBD1 (5 bases). The source is a human donor in a cohort sampled during active COVID-19. Specimen: peripheral blood. The CDR3 region has the DNA TGTGCCAGCAGCTTGACAGCCACTAATGAAAAACTGTTTTTT. It is translated as CASSLTATNEKLFF.